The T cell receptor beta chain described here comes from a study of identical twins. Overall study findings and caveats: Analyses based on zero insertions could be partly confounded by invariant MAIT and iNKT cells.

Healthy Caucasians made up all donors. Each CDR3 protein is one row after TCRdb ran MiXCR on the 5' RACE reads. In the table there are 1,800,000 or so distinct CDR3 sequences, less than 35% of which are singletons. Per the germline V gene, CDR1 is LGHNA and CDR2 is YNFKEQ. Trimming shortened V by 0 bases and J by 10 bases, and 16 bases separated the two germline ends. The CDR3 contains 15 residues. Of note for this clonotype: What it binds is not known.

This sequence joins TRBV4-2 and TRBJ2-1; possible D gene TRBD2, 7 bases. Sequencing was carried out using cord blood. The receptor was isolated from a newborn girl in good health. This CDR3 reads CASSQDRGGGLEQFF. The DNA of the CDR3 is TGTGCCAGCAGCCAAGACCGCGGGGGCGGTTTGGAGCAGTTCTTC.